These T cell receptor beta chains were read from a single sample in a study of fetal regulatory T cell absence and autoimmunity. The protocol was immunoSEQ multiplex PCR, while the TCRdb copy is restricted to in-frame clones and leaves out a portion. The profile shows about 95,000 clones, approximately 79% of them singletons. The specimen sequenced was pancreas tissue. The receptors were gathered from a male donor with IPEX syndrome. CDR3s include the opening cysteine and the closing phenylalanine or tryptophan. The order of the fields is clone size, V gene, CDR3 protein. Expanded clones are given a class, and other clones once, few, many or no size at all.

-	TRBV27	CASSFRQGQEAFF
-	TRBV27	CASSSFKGQGGEKLFF
-	TRBV13	CASSFRGGGDTQYF
-	TRBV12-5	CASGLLRTRPLNYGYTF
once	TRBV6-5	CASSYASSGNNEQFF
-	TRBV5-4	CASSLARDGGSYNEQFF
-	TRBV5-6	CASSLMTSGEETQYF
-	TRBV9	CASSTYGTGWPDTQYF
medium-sized	TRBV5-5	CASSDGSSIYEQYF
-	TRBV5-5	CASSSPLGSSLAETQYF
-	TRBV6-6	CASSYGGANTEAFF
-	TRBV5-1	CASSLWGQNTGELFF
few	TRBV7-9	CASRRGGSRETQYF
-	TRBV7-8	CASSLAPRDGTGELFF
-	TRBV6-5	CASSYFGRKGNEQFF
few	TRBV11-3	CASSLVQYEQYF
-	TRBV25-1	CASSEYSVGAEAFF
large	TRBV11-3	CASSSSGQSNTEAFF
-	TRBV7-9	CANGTGHSGNTIYF
-	TRBV2	CASSRNLPGLANRPETQYF
-	TRBV11-3	CASSLLAGGYEQYF
-	TRBV27	CASSFARGPYGYTF
once	TRBV5-6	CASRQGANTEAFF
once	TRBV6-5	CASSATGYGYTF
-	TRBV14	CASSQAHGTLYGYTF
-	TRBV5-1	CASNLNRDSYGYTF